A selection of T cell receptor beta chains follows, all from one sample in a study of blood T cell repertoires in COVID-19. The protocol was immunoSEQ multiplex PCR, while the TCRdb copy is restricted to in-frame clones and leaves out a portion. The sample shows 250,000 to 300,000 clones, 88% of them seen only once. The sequencing input was peripheral blood. These receptors all stem from a woman in her forties who had recovered from COVID-19. CDR3s include the opening cysteine and the closing phenylalanine or tryptophan. A D gene is named only where the DNA matches it firmly. Not all rows give a size; the values are once, few, many and, for expanded clones, a class.

d_call: -; j_call: TRBJ2-7; v_call: TRBV10-3; clone_size: -; cdr3_aa: CAISQDYFPQYF; cdr3_nt: TGTGCCATCAGTCAGGACTATTTCCCGCAGTACTTC
d_call: TRBD2; j_call: TRBJ2-3; v_call: TRBV19; clone_size: -; cdr3_aa: CASSMGTGTNTDTQYF; cdr3_nt: TGTGCCAGTAGTATGGGCACCGGGACTAACACAGATACGCAGTATTTT
d_call: TRBD2; j_call: TRBJ2-4; v_call: TRBV6-2/TRBV6-3; clone_size: -; cdr3_aa: CASSLRDLAGGSKNIQYF; cdr3_nt: TGTGCCAGCAGCCTACGGGACCTAGCGGGAGGGTCCAAAAACATTCAGTACTTC
d_call: -; j_call: TRBJ2-5; v_call: TRBV6-2/TRBV6-3; clone_size: -; cdr3_aa: CASSYDGRGWETQYF; cdr3_nt: TGTGCCAGCAGTTACGATGGCAGGGGTTGGGAGACCCAGTACTTC
d_call: TRBD2; j_call: TRBJ2-1; v_call: TRBV7-3; clone_size: -; cdr3_aa: CASRGPRTSGSPNNYNEQFF; cdr3_nt: TGTGCCAGCAGGGGACCCAGGACTAGCGGGAGCCCAAACAATTACAATGAGCAGTTCTTC
d_call: -; j_call: TRBJ1-5; v_call: TRBV6-5; clone_size: -; cdr3_aa: CASNSMPQHF; cdr3_nt: TGTGCCAGCAACAGTATGCCCCAGCATTTT
d_call: TRBD1; j_call: TRBJ1-1; v_call: TRBV15; clone_size: -; cdr3_aa: CATSEGFGQGALWTEAFF; cdr3_nt: TGTGCCACCAGCGAAGGGTTTGGACAGGGGGCGTTGTGGACTGAAGCTTTCTTT
d_call: TRBD2; j_call: TRBJ2-1; v_call: TRBV7-3; clone_size: -; cdr3_aa: CASSHGLAEGSEQFF; cdr3_nt: TGTGCCAGCAGCCACGGACTAGCGGAAGGGAGTGAGCAGTTCTTC
d_call: -; j_call: TRBJ1-1; v_call: TRBV11-3; clone_size: -; cdr3_aa: CASKQDSRNTEAFF; cdr3_nt: TGTGCCAGCAAACAGGACAGCCGGAACACTGAAGCTTTCTTT
d_call: -; j_call: TRBJ1-6; v_call: TRBV27; clone_size: -; cdr3_aa: CASSLEGSSYNSPLHF; cdr3_nt: TGTGCCAGCAGTTTGGAGGGAAGCTCCTATAATTCACCCCTCCACTTT
d_call: -; j_call: TRBJ2-1; v_call: TRBV9; clone_size: -; cdr3_aa: CASSYNPGEQFF; cdr3_nt: TGTGCCAGCAGCTACAACCCGGGGGAGCAGTTCTTC
d_call: -; j_call: TRBJ2-1; v_call: TRBV30; clone_size: -; cdr3_aa: CAWSLQAYNEQFF; cdr3_nt: TGTGCCTGGAGCCTGCAGGCATACAATGAGCAGTTCTTC
d_call: -; j_call: TRBJ1-6; v_call: TRBV9; clone_size: many; cdr3_aa: CASSLTPGGSPLHF; cdr3_nt: TGTGCCAGCAGCCTAACCCCGGGGGGTTCACCCCTCCACTTT
d_call: TRBD1; j_call: TRBJ1-2; v_call: TRBV6-5; clone_size: once; cdr3_aa: CASSYDRAGYGYTF; cdr3_nt: TGTGCCAGCAGTTACGACAGGGCCGGGTATGGCTACACCTTC
d_call: TRBD1; j_call: TRBJ1-2; v_call: TRBV7-9; clone_size: -; cdr3_aa: CASSTNRGPYGYTF; cdr3_nt: TGTGCCAGCAGCACCAACAGGGGCCCATATGGCTACACCTTC
d_call: -; j_call: TRBJ1-1; v_call: TRBV7-8; clone_size: -; cdr3_aa: CASSLVGWGGNTEAFF; cdr3_nt: TGTGCCAGCAGCTTAGTGGGATGGGGGGGAAACACTGAAGCTTTCTTT
d_call: -; j_call: TRBJ1-3; v_call: TRBV6-5; clone_size: few; cdr3_aa: CASSYSGGPSGNTIYF; cdr3_nt: TGTGCCAGCAGTTACTCGGGCGGGCCCTCTGGAAACACCATATATTTT
d_call: -; j_call: TRBJ1-4; v_call: TRBV4-1; clone_size: -; cdr3_aa: CASSQVPGSNEKLFF; cdr3_nt: TGCGCCAGCAGCCAAGTTCCGGGGTCTAATGAAAAACTGTTTTTT
d_call: TRBD1; j_call: TRBJ1-2; v_call: TRBV2; clone_size: -; cdr3_aa: CASSEVRGDGYTF; cdr3_nt: TGTGCCAGCAGTGAGGTCAGGGGGGATGGCTACACCTTC
d_call: TRBD2; j_call: TRBJ2-5; v_call: TRBV27; clone_size: -; cdr3_aa: CASSRIAGVQETQYF; cdr3_nt: TGTGCCAGCAGTCGCATAGCGGGAGTCCAAGAGACCCAGTACTTC
d_call: TRBD2; j_call: TRBJ2-5; v_call: TRBV10-3; clone_size: -; cdr3_aa: CAISGAQETQYF; cdr3_nt: TGTGCCATTAGCGGGGCCCAAGAGACCCAGTACTTC
d_call: TRBD2; j_call: TRBJ2-3; v_call: TRBV28; clone_size: -; cdr3_aa: CASSLSGRALDTQYF; cdr3_nt: TGTGCCAGCAGCCTTAGCGGGAGGGCATTAGATACGCAGTATTTT
d_call: TRBD1; j_call: TRBJ2-7; v_call: TRBV11-1; clone_size: -; cdr3_aa: CASSRDRGGYEQYF; cdr3_nt: TGTGCCAGCAGCCGGGACAGGGGCGGGTACGAGCAGTACTTC
d_call: -; j_call: TRBJ1-5; v_call: TRBV24-1; clone_size: -; cdr3_aa: CATSDPSGQNSNQPQHF; cdr3_nt: TGTGCCACCAGTGACCCCTCGGGTCAAAATAGCAATCAGCCCCAGCATTTT
d_call: -; j_call: TRBJ1-6; v_call: TRBV7-2; clone_size: -; cdr3_aa: CASSFGNSLSPLHF; cdr3_nt: TGTGCCAGCAGCTTCGGGAATAGCCTCTCACCCCTCCACTTT
d_call: TRBD1; j_call: TRBJ1-1; v_call: TRBV29-1; clone_size: -; cdr3_aa: CSVTGVGTEAFF; cdr3_nt: TGCAGCGTGACAGGGGTGGGCACTGAAGCTTTCTTT
d_call: TRBD2; j_call: TRBJ2-3; v_call: TRBV7-3; clone_size: few; cdr3_aa: CASSFGGRGADTQYF; cdr3_nt: TGTGCCAGCAGCTTCGGCGGGAGGGGGGCAGATACGCAGTATTTT
d_call: -; j_call: TRBJ2-2; v_call: TRBV30; clone_size: -; cdr3_aa: CAGGRQGNTGELFF; cdr3_nt: TGTGCCGGAGGGAGGCAGGGGAACACCGGGGAGCTGTTTTTT
d_call: -; j_call: TRBJ2-3; v_call: TRBV19; clone_size: -; cdr3_aa: CASSIAGRSTDTQYF; cdr3_nt: TGTGCCAGTAGTATAGCTGGGAGAAGCACAGATACGCAGTATTTT
d_call: -; j_call: TRBJ1-2; v_call: TRBV30; clone_size: -; cdr3_aa: CAWSVGPGTYGYTF; cdr3_nt: TGTGCCTGGAGTGTAGGCCCAGGCACCTATGGCTACACCTTC
d_call: TRBD2; j_call: TRBJ2-3; v_call: TRBV4-2; clone_size: -; cdr3_aa: CASSQALAGRQYF; cdr3_nt: TGTGCCAGCAGCCAGGCCCTAGCGGGACGACAGTATTTT
d_call: TRBD2; j_call: TRBJ2-3; v_call: TRBV27; clone_size: -; cdr3_aa: CASSPGLAGASTDTQYF; cdr3_nt: TGTGCCAGCAGTCCGGGCCTAGCGGGAGCGAGCACAGATACGCAGTATTTT
d_call: -; j_call: TRBJ1-1; v_call: TRBV16; clone_size: -; cdr3_aa: CASSHAALNTEAFF; cdr3_nt: TGTGCCAGCAGCCACGCGGCCCTGAACACTGAAGCTTTCTTT
d_call: -; j_call: TRBJ2-4; v_call: TRBV11-2; clone_size: -; cdr3_aa: CASSPGTIRELAKNIQYF; cdr3_nt: TGTGCCAGCAGCCCCGGGACAATCCGAGAGTTAGCCAAAAACATTCAGTACTTC
d_call: -; j_call: TRBJ2-3; v_call: TRBV4-3; clone_size: -; cdr3_aa: CASSQDGESTDTQYF; cdr3_nt: TGCGCCAGCAGCCAAGATGGGGAGAGCACAGATACGCAGTATTTT
d_call: -; j_call: TRBJ2-7; v_call: TRBV13; clone_size: -; cdr3_aa: CASSPGGGLGGPYEQYF; cdr3_nt: TGTGCCAGCAGCCCAGGCGGCGGGTTAGGGGGACCCTACGAGCAGTACTTC
d_call: -; j_call: TRBJ2-1; v_call: TRBV5-4; clone_size: once; cdr3_aa: CASSLGLPGDEQFF; cdr3_nt: TGTGCCAGCAGCTTGGGGCTACCGGGGGATGAGCAGTTCTTC
d_call: -; j_call: TRBJ2-6; v_call: TRBV5-1; clone_size: -; cdr3_aa: CASSSPGSGANVLTF; cdr3_nt: TGCGCCAGCAGCTCCCCAGGCTCTGGGGCCAACGTCCTGACTTTC
d_call: TRBD2; j_call: TRBJ2-7; v_call: TRBV18; clone_size: -; cdr3_aa: CATGALAGVFYEQYF; cdr3_nt: TGTGCCACCGGGGCTCTGGCGGGAGTCTTTTACGAGCAGTACTTC
d_call: -; j_call: TRBJ2-2; v_call: TRBV30; clone_size: few; cdr3_aa: CAWSGLAGGELFF; cdr3_nt: TGTGCCTGGAGTGGGCTAGCTGGCGGGGAGCTGTTTTTT
d_call: -; j_call: TRBJ1-1; v_call: TRBV18; clone_size: few; cdr3_aa: CASSPGANTEAFF; cdr3_nt: TGTGCCAGCTCACCGGGGGCTAACACTGAAGCTTTCTTT
d_call: TRBD1; j_call: TRBJ1-1; v_call: TRBV5-1; clone_size: -; cdr3_aa: CASSPRTGGVNTEAFF; cdr3_nt: TGCGCCAGCAGCCCCAGGACAGGGGGAGTGAACACTGAAGCTTTCTTT
d_call: TRBD2; j_call: TRBJ2-3; v_call: TRBV5-8; clone_size: -; cdr3_aa: CASSPGLAGGPWTDTQYF; cdr3_nt: TGTGCCAGCAGCCCCGGACTAGCGGGAGGGCCGTGGACAGATACGCAGTATTTT
d_call: TRBD2; j_call: TRBJ2-3; v_call: TRBV6-5; clone_size: -; cdr3_aa: CASSLAGGTDTQYF; cdr3_nt: TGTGCCAGCAGCCTAGCGGGGGGTACAGATACGCAGTATTTT
d_call: TRBD2; j_call: TRBJ2-1; v_call: TRBV29-1; clone_size: once; cdr3_aa: CSVGGGLRTSGEYNEQFF; cdr3_nt: TGCAGCGTTGGAGGAGGACTCAGGACTAGCGGGGAGTACAATGAGCAGTTCTTC
d_call: -; j_call: TRBJ1-4; v_call: TRBV5-1; clone_size: -; cdr3_aa: CASSREVGNEKLFF; cdr3_nt: TGCGCCAGCAGTCGGGAGGTTGGTAATGAAAAACTGTTTTTT
d_call: -; j_call: TRBJ1-5; v_call: TRBV15; clone_size: -; cdr3_aa: CATSSSGLGQHF; cdr3_nt: TGTGCCACCAGCTCCTCAGGCCTTGGCCAGCATTTT
d_call: -; j_call: TRBJ2-2; v_call: TRBV7-2; clone_size: -; cdr3_aa: CASGLNTGELFF; cdr3_nt: TGTGCCAGCGGACTAAACACCGGGGAGCTGTTTTTT
d_call: TRBD2; j_call: TRBJ2-5; v_call: TRBV5-1; clone_size: -; cdr3_aa: CASSYLAGGGETQYF; cdr3_nt: TGCGCCAGCAGCTACCTAGCGGGAGGGGGGGAGACCCAGTACTTC